This T cell receptor (beta chain) was retrieved from a study of shared clonotypes between healthy human individuals. As regards this clone: Its antigen is currently unknown.

Germline CDR1 MDHEN, CDR2 SYDVKM. The CDR3 sequence is 14 residues long. The germline V and J ends were trimmed by 1 base and 5 bases, with 9 bases remaining between them. As processed by the authors: Sequence data from immunoSEQ were junction-only and lacked quality scores; consequently, filtering differed. Repertoires were generated with immunoSEQ multiplex PCR, while TCRdb's copy carries only in-frame clones and drops some. Clonal size and the V and J genes are those of that table, whereas D and trimming came from the DNA. The sample has more than 550,000 clones, over 55% seen once. Findings of the study overall: Unshared clonotypes carried lower generation probabilities than those common to all four donors.

The chain links TRBV28 to TRBJ1-5; tentative D call: TRBD1 (5 bases). Sequenced material: memory CD4+ T cells sorted from blood. Subset noted: CD45RA-negative fraction. The clonotype was recovered from a woman aged 25 to 39 in good health. CDR3 coding DNA: TGTGCCAGCAGTTTATCCAGGGTTCATCAGCCCCAGCATTTT. Amino acids: CASSLSRVHQPQHF.